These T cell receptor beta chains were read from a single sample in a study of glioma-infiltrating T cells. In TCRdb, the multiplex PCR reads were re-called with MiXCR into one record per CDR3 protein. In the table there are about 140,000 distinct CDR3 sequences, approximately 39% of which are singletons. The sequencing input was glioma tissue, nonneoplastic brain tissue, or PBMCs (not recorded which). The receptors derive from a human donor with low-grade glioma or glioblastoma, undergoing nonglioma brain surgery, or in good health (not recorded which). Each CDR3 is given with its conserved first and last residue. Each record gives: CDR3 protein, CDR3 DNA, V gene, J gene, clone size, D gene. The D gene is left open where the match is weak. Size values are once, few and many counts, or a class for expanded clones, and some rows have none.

CDR3aa: CASSPDRLSHEQFF
CDR3nt: TGTGCCAGCTCACCAGACAGGTTGTCCCATGAGCAGTTCTTC
v_gene: TRBV18
j_gene: TRBJ2-1
abundance: NA
d_gene: NA

CDR3aa: CASRTQGTYGQYF
CDR3nt: TGTGCCAGCAGAACCCAGGGTACCTACGGGCAGTACTTC
v_gene: TRBV28
j_gene: TRBJ2-7
abundance: few
d_gene: NA

CDR3aa: CASSLTTGSKEQYF
CDR3nt: TGTGCCAGCAGTTTAACGACAGGGTCGAAAGAGCAGTACTTC
v_gene: TRBV12-3/TRBV12-4
j_gene: TRBJ2-7
abundance: NA
d_gene: TRBD1

CDR3aa: CASSKDRGLDTEAFF
CDR3nt: TGTGCCAGCAGCAAAGACAGGGGGCTGGACACTGAAGCTTTCTTT
v_gene: TRBV7-9
j_gene: TRBJ1-1
abundance: NA
d_gene: TRBD1

CDR3aa: CASSIYKGPVYEQYF
CDR3nt: TGTGCCAGCAGTATCTATAAGGGGCCTGTCTACGAGCAGTACTTC
v_gene: TRBV27
j_gene: TRBJ2-7
abundance: NA
d_gene: NA

CDR3aa: CASSPNGQFEETRYF
CDR3nt: TGTGCCAGCTCACCGAACGGACAGTTCGAAGAGACCCGGTACTTC
v_gene: TRBV18
j_gene: TRBJ2-5
abundance: NA
d_gene: NA

CDR3aa: CATSDPPGAGGPDTQYF
CDR3nt: TGTGCCACCAGTGATCCCCCGGGTGCGGGCGGTCCAGATACGCAGTATTTT
v_gene: TRBV24-1
j_gene: TRBJ2-3
abundance: NA
d_gene: NA

CDR3aa: CATALLPPLHF
CDR3nt: TGTGCCACCGCCCTCTTACCACCCCTCCACTTT
v_gene: TRBV25-1
j_gene: TRBJ1-6
abundance: NA
d_gene: NA

CDR3aa: CAIQKLDSAEAFF
CDR3nt: TGTGCCATCCAAAAGCTGGATAGCGCTGAAGCTTTCTTT
v_gene: TRBV19
j_gene: TRBJ1-1
abundance: NA
d_gene: NA

CDR3aa: CASSFYSPMNTEAFF
CDR3nt: TGTGCCAGCAGCTTCTACAGTCCTATGAACACTGAAGCTTTCTTT
v_gene: TRBV7-2
j_gene: TRBJ1-1
abundance: NA
d_gene: NA